This TCR beta chain is drawn from a study of cytomegalovirus exposure and HLA in healthy donors. Use of 60 Vbeta and 13 Jbeta primers characterized the PCR. Data came from immunoSEQ multiplex PCR; TCRdb stores just in-frame clones and leaves some out. The data include tens of thousands of clones; the top ten clones carry roughly 1.3%. Study-wide results and limits: The majority of CMV-associated TCR beta chains were reported as apparently HLA-restricted in a later analysis.

About this clone itself: What it binds is not known.

Donors sampled were nominally healthy, though unrecorded immune exposures were likely. The clonotype originates from a man aged 25-45 years in good health and CMV-seronegative. The sequencing sample was made of PBMCs.

CDR3 nucleotide sequence: TGCGCCAGCCGCAGGGGCGGAGGCACTGAAGCTTTCTTT. This codes for CASRRGGGTEAFF. This chain uses TRBV4-1 with TRBJ1-1; a possible D gene is TRBD1 (6 bases). There are 13 residues in the CDR3. V was shortened by 8 bases and J by 4 bases, with 14 bases between the two germline ends. Germline V gives CDR1 MGHRA, CDR2 YSYEKL.